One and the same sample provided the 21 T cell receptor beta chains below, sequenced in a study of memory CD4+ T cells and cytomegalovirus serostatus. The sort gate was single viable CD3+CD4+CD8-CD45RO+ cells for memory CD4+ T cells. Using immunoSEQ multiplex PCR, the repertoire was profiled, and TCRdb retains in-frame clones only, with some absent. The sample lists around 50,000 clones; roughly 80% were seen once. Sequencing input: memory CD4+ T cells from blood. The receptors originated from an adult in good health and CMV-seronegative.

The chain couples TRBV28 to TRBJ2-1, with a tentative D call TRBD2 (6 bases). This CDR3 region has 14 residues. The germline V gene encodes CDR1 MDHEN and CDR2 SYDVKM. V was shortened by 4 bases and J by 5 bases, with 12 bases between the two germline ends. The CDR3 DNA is TGTGCCAGCAGTTCAGTGACTAGAAACAATGAGCAGTTCTTC. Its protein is CASSSVTRNNEQFF.

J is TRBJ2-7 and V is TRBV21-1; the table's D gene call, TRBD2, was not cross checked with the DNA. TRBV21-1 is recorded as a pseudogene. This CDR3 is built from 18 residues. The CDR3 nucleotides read TGTGCCAGCAGCAAAGCCCGGCGGAGCGGATATACCTCCTACGAGCAGTACTTC. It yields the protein CASSKARRSGYTSYEQYF.

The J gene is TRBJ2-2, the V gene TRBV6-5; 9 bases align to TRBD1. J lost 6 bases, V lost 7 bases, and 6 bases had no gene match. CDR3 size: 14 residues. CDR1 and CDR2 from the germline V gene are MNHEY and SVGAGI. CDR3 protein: CASKPDRGPGELFF. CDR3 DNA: TGTGCCAGCAAACCGGACAGGGGTCCCGGGGAGCTGTTTTTT.

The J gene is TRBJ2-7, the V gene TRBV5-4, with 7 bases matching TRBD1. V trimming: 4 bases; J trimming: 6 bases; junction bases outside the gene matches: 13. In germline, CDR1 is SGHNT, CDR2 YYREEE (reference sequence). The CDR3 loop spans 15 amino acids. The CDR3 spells CASSPGGDRAAEQYF. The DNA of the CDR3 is TGTGCCAGCAGCCCCGGTGGCGACAGGGCTGCCGAGCAGTACTTC.

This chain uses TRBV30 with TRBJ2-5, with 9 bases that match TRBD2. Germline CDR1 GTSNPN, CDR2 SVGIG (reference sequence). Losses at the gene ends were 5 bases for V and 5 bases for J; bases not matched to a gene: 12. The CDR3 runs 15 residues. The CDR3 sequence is CAWGPKREAPETQYF. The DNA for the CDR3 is TGTGCCTGGGGTCCTAAGCGGGAGGCCCCGGAGACCCAGTACTTC.

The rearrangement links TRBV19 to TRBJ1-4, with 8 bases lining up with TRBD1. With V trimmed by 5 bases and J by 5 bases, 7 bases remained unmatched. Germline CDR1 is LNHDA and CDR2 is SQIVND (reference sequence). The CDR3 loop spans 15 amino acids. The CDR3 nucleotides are TGTGCCAGTAGTGCCCAGGACAGGGAAAATGAAAAACTGTTTTTT. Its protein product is CASSAQDRENEKLFF.

The CDR3 region has the DNA TGTGCCAGCTCACCTGTGGACAGCTACAATGAGCAGTTCTTC. The encoded protein is CASSPVDSYNEQFF. The V gene is TRBV18, the J gene TRBJ2-1; a weak D match, TRBD1 (6 bases). Germline V gives CDR1 KGHSH, CDR2 LQKENI. V gave up 3 bases and J gave up 3 bases, with 9 bases separating them. The length of the CDR3 is 14 residues.

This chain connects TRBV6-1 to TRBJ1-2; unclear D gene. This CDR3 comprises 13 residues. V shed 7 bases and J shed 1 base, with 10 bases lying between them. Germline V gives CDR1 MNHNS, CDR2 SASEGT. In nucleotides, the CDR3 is TGTGCCAGCACCGGACCGCATAACTATGGCTACACCTTC. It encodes CASTGPHNYGYTF.

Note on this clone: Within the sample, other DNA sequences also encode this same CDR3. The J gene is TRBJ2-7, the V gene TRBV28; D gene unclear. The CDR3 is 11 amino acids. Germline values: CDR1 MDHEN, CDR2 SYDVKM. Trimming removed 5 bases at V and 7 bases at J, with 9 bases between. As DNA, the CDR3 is TGTGCCAGCAGTCTAAGTAGGGAGCAGTACTTC. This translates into CASSLSREQYF. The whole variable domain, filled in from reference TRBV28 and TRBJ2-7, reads DVKVTQSSRYLVKRTGEKVFLECVQDMDHENMFWYRQDPGLGLRLIYFSYDVKMKEKGDIPEGYSVSREKKERFSLILESASTNQTSMYLCASSLSREQYFGPGTRLTVT.

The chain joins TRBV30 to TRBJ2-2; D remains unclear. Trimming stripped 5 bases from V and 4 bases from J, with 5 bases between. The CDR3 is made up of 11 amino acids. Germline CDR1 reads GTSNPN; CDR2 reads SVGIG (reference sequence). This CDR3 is CAWEGTGELFF. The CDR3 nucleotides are TGTGCCTGGGAAGGCACCGGGGAGCTGTTTTTT.

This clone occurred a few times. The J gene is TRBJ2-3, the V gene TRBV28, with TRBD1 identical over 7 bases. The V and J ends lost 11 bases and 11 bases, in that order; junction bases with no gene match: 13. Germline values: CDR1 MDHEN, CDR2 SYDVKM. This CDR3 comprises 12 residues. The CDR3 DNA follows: TGTGCCTCGCGAGGGGGCGTGTTAAGGCAGTATTTT. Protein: CASRGGVLRQYF.

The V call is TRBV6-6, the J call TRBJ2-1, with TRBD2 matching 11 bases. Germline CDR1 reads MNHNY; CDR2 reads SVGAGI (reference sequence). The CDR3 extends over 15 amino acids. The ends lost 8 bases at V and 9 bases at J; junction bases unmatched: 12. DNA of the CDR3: TGTGCCAGCCTTGGGACTAGCGGAAAATCAAGTGAGCAGTTCTTC. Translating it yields CASLGTSGKSSEQFF.

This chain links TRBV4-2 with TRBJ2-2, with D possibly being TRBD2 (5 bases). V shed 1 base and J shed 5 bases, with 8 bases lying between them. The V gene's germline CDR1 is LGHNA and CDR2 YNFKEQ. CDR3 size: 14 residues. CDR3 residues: CASSQGGATGELFF. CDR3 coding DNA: TGTGCCAGCAGCCAAGGGGGAGCAACCGGGGAGCTGTTTTTT.

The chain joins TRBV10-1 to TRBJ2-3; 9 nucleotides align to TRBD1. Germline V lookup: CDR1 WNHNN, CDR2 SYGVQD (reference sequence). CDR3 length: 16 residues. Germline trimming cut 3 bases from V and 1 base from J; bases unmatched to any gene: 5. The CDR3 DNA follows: TGCGCCAGCAGTGACCCGGGACAGGGTCGCACAGATACGCAGTATTTT. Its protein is CASSDPGQGRTDTQYF.

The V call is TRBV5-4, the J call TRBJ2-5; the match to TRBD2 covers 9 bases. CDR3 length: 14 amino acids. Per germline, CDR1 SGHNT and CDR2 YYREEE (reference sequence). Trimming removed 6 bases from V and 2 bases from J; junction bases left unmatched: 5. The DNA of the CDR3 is TGTGCCAGCACAGTAGCGGGAGCACAAGAGACCCAGTACTTC. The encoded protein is CASTVAGAQETQYF.

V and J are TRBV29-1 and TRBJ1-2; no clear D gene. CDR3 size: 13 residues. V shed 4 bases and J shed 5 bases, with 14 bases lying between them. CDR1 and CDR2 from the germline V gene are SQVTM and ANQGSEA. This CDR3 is CSVGPTGWYGYTF. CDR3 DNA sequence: TGCAGCGTTGGTCCTACGGGGTGGTATGGCTACACCTTC.

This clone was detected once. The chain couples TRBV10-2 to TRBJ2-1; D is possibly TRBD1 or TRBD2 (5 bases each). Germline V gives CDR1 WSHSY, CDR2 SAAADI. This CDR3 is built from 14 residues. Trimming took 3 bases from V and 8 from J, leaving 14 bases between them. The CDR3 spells CASSDLGTLDEQFF. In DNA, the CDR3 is TGCGCCAGCAGTGATCTCGGGACCCTGGATGAGCAGTTCTTC.

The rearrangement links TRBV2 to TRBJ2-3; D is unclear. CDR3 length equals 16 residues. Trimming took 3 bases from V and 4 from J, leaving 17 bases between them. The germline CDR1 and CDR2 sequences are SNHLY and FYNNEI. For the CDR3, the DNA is TGTGCCAGCAGTGACGGGTCCCTCCCATCCGCAGATACGCAGTATTTT. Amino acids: CASSDGSLPSADTQYF.

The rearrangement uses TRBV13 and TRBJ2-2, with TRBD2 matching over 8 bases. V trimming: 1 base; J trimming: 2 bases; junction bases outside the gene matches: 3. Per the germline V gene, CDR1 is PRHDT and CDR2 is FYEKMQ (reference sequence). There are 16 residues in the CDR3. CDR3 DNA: TGTGCCAGCAGCTTAGTCACTAGCGGTAACACCGGGGAGCTGTTTTTT. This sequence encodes CASSLVTSGNTGELFF.

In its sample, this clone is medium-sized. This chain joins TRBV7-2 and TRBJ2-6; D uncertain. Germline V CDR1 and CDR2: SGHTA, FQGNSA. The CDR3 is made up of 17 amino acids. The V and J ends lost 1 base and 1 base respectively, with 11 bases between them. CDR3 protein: CASSLGSGLSGANVLTF. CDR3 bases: TGTGCCAGCAGCTTAGGGTCCGGGTTATCTGGGGCCAACGTCCTGACTTTC.

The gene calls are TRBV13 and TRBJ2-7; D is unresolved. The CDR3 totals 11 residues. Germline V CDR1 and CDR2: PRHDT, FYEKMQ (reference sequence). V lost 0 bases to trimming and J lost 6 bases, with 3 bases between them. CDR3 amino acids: CASSLGGEQYF. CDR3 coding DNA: TGTGCCAGCAGCTTAGGTGGCGAGCAGTACTTC.